The 5 T cell receptor beta chains given below trace back to one sample, sequenced in a study of T cell repertoires in cytomegalovirus infection. TCRdb reanalysed the reads using MiXCR and keeps one entry per CDR3 protein. The data contain 150,000 to 200,000 distinct CDR3 sequences, approximately 30% of them singletons. Sequenced: PBMCs. All receptors come from a human donor in good health (CMV status not recorded). Some clones in this sample may be carry-over from other donors' samples.

The chain combines TRBV9 with TRBJ2-3, with 9 bases that match TRBD2. V was pared by 4 bases and J by 0 bases, with 9 bases of the junction left unmatched. CDR1 is SGDLS, CDR2 YYNGEE, per germline. This CDR3 comprises 17 residues. This chain's CDR3 is CASSKGLAKTSTDTQYF. The DNA of the CDR3 is TGTGCCAGCAGCAAGGGACTAGCCAAAACTAGCACAGATACGCAGTATTTT.

The rearrangement joins TRBV20-1 to TRBJ1-3; no reliable D call. The CDR3 is 12 residues long. Germline-derived CDR1 and CDR2 are DFQATT and SNEGSKA (reference sequence). Trimming pared 3 bases from V and 0 bases from J, leaving 3 bases between. CDR3 nucleotide sequence: TGCAGTGCTAGCAGCTCTGGAAACACCATATATTTT. Its translation is CSASSSGNTIYF.

The table lists this clonotype with many counts. V is TRBV20-1 and J is TRBJ1-6, with 7 bases identical to TRBD1. This CDR3 comprises 16 residues. CDR1 and CDR2 (germline): DFQATT, SNEGSKA (reference sequence). V lost 6 bases to trimming and J lost 0 bases; unmatched junction nucleotides: 8. Here the CDR3 DNA reads TGCAGTGCCATACAGGGGCGGAGCTCCTATAATTCACCCCTCCACTTT. It specifies CSAIQGRSSYNSPLHF.

The CDR3 coding sequence is TGTGCCAGCAGCCAAGATGGGACAGGGGGCCGATCACCCCTCCACTTT. Its protein is CASSQDGTGGRSPLHF. The chain recombines TRBV3-1 with TRBJ1-6; 12 bases line up with TRBD1. The V segment lost 0 bases and the J segment 10 bases; nucleotides outside the gene matches: 4. Germline V gives CDR1 LGHDT, CDR2 YNNKEL (reference sequence). The length of the CDR3 is 16 residues.

This clonotype was seen more than once but under ten times. The chain combines TRBV14 with TRBJ2-7; D gene uncertain. This CDR3 contains 12 residues. Trimming removed 5 bases at V and 1 base at J, with 6 bases between. The germline CDR1 and CDR2 sequences are SGHDN and FVKESK. In DNA, the CDR3 is TGTGCCAGCAGCAAAATGTCCTACGAGCAGTACTTC. This translates into CASSKMSYEQYF.